Below, 17 T cell receptor beta chains from the same sample are listed, as sequenced in a study of T cells in localized non-small cell lung cancer. The data were produced by immunoSEQ multiplex PCR, yet TCRdb's version contains in-frame clones alone and is incomplete. The sample shows approximately 37,000 clones, about 87% of them seen only once. The sequencing used peripheral blood, collected before any cancer treatment. Receptor source: a man aged 18 to 55 with stage I lung adenocarcinoma.

The chain employs TRBV4-2 and TRBJ2-2; 13 positions match TRBD2. The ends lost 1 base at V and 3 bases at J; junction bases unmatched: 5. The CDR3 is 18 residues long. Germline-derived CDR1 and CDR2 are LGHNA and YNFKEQ. The CDR3 is CASSQVLAGGHHTGELFF. As DNA, the CDR3 is TGTGCCAGCAGCCAAGTACTAGCGGGGGGGCATCACACCGGGGAGCTGTTTTTT.

The genes are TRBV4-3 and TRBJ1-6; 8 nucleotides line up with TRBD1. Germline-derived CDR1 and CDR2 are LGHNA and YSLEER. This CDR3 is built from 17 residues. With 4 bases clipped from V and 4 bases from J, the junction kept 9 bases outside the gene matches. The CDR3 bases are TGCGCCAGCAGCCCTGGACCACAGGGGGAGTATAATTCACCCCTCCACTTT. Its protein product is CASSPGPQGEYNSPLHF.

This clone was counted once. The V call is TRBV2, the J call TRBJ2-7; 9 bases agree with TRBD2. J lost 4 bases, V lost 6 bases, and 10 bases had no gene match. The CDR3 covers 15 residues. Germline lookup yields CDR1 SNHLY and CDR2 FYNNEI. CDR3 DNA sequence: TGTGCCAGCAGCCCCCTCAGTAGCGGGGGTTACGAGCAGTACTTC. Its protein product is CASSPLSSGGYEQYF.

The V call is TRBV7-2, the J call TRBJ2-4; TRBD2 matches 9 bases. The junction had 8 bases not matched to a gene; V was cut back by 2 bases and J by 3 bases. Germline assignment: CDR1 SGHTA and CDR2 FQGNSA. The CDR3 runs to 17 residues. The CDR3 DNA is TGTGCCAGCAGCTTAAAGGGCGGGGGGGTCGGCAAAAACATTCAGTACTTC. Its translation is CASSLKGGGVGKNIQYF.

The chain joins TRBV28 to TRBJ2-1, with D perhaps TRBD2 (6 bases). Trimming shortened V by 6 bases and J by 6 bases, and 15 bases separated the two germline ends. This CDR3 is built from 14 residues. Germline V gives CDR1 MDHEN, CDR2 SYDVKM. The CDR3 nucleotides read TGTGCCAGCAGGCAAGGGAGGTCGGGCAATGAGCAGTTCTTC. Translating it yields CASRQGRSGNEQFF.

CDR3 nucleotide sequence: TGTGCCAGCAGCTTAGCTCCCCCGGGGGCAATTACCGCCGGGGAGCTGTTTTTT. Translating gives CASSLAPPGAITAGELFF. The chain links TRBV7-2 to TRBJ2-2, with D possibly called TRBD1 or TRBD2 (6 bases each). Germline CDR1 and CDR2: SGHTA and FQGNSA. V was pared by 0 bases and J by 6 bases, with 20 bases between. This CDR3 contains 18 residues. Using reference TRBV7-2 and TRBJ2-2 for the parts outside the CDR3, the full variable domain is GAGVSQSPSNKVTEKGKDVELRCDPISGHTALYWYRQSLGQGLEFLIYFQGNSAPDKSGLPSDRFSAERTGGSVSTLTIQRTQQEDSAVYLCASSLAPPGAITAGELFFGEGSRLTVL.

This clone was observed a single time. The rearrangement joins TRBV27 to TRBJ1-1, with TRBD1 as a possible D gene (5 bases). Germline V CDR1 and CDR2: MNHEY, SMNVEV (reference sequence). The CDR3 totals 15 residues. V was cut by 3 bases and J by 0 bases, with 11 bases left in between. The CDR3 sequence is CASSFGGVLNTEAFF. CDR3 bases: TGTGCCAGCAGTTTTGGGGGGGTTTTGAACACTGAAGCTTTCTTT.

V and J are TRBV19 and TRBJ2-1; TRBD1 is a possible D gene (5 bases). Per the germline V gene, CDR1 is LNHDA and CDR2 is SQIVND (reference sequence). Trimming took off 8 bases at V and 11 bases at J, with 16 bases between the two ends. This CDR3 spans 12 amino acids. CDR3 DNA: TGTGCCAGTGCCCCCCACCAGGGCAAGCAGTTCTTC. Translated, it gives CASAPHQGKQFF.

This clone has just a few counts. The chain recombines TRBV9 with TRBJ1-5, with D tentatively TRBD1 (6 bases). Germline V CDR1 and CDR2: SGDLS, YYNGEE. This CDR3 contains 15 residues. V lost 4 bases and J lost 3, with 14 bases in between. This CDR3 is CASSRGAGDNQPQHF. CDR3 DNA: TGTGCCAGCAGCCGGGGGGCTGGAGACAATCAGCCCCAGCATTTT.

The V and J genes are TRBV5-1 and TRBJ2-3; TRBD2 matches 12 bases. The germline gives CDR1 SGHRS, CDR2 YFSETQ. J lost 3 bases, V lost 1 base, and 6 bases had no gene match. The CDR3 sequence is 17 residues long. The CDR3 region has the DNA TGCGCCAGCAGCTTGCCTAGCGGGGGGGCCGGGACAGATACGCAGTATTTT. Encoded protein: CASSLPSGGAGTDTQYF.

The chain joins TRBV7-8 to TRBJ1-2; 7 positions agree with TRBD1. The J segment lost 7 bases and the V segment lost 1 base, leaving 9 bases of the junction unmatched. CDR1 is SGHVS, CDR2 FQNEAQ, per germline. CDR3 length: 15 amino acids. The DNA for the CDR3 is TGTGCCAGCAGCTTAGGGCTAGGGGGCTTGAGTGGCTACACCTTC. Translated, it gives CASSLGLGGLSGYTF. The full variable domain, with the rest looked up from reference TRBV7-8 and TRBJ1-2, is GAGVSQSPRYKVAKRGQDVALRCDPISGHVSLFWYQQALGQGPEFLTYFQNEAQLDKSGLPSDRFFAERPEGSVSTLKIQRTQQEDSAVYLCASSLGLGGLSGYTFGSGTRLTVV.

This chain joins TRBV4-1 and TRBJ2-7, with D possibly TRBD1 on 6 matching bases. The V and J ends lost 4 bases and 0 bases respectively, with 16 bases between them. The CDR3 is 16 residues long. CDR1 MGHRA and CDR2 YSYEKL come from the germline V gene. This CDR3 reads CASSLKTGPSSYEQYF. The DNA of the CDR3 is TGCGCCAGCAGCCTTAAGACAGGTCCTTCCTCCTACGAGCAGTACTTC.

This clone was seen only once. The chain couples TRBV7-8 to TRBJ1-3; no definite D call. V was cut by 2 bases and J by 0 bases, with 11 bases left in between. The CDR3 is made up of 16 amino acids. The germline V gene encodes CDR1 SGHVS and CDR2 FQNEAQ. CDR3 protein: CASSLSPPSSGNTIYF. The CDR3 DNA is TGTGCCAGCAGCTTATCCCCCCCCAGCTCTGGAAACACCATATATTTT.

V is TRBV18 and J is TRBJ2-7; the match to TRBD2 covers 12 bases. The ends lost 5 bases at V and 4 bases at J; junction bases unmatched: 6. The CDR3 contains 15 residues. CDR1 is KGHSH, CDR2 LQKENI, per germline. CDR3 protein: CASSAGLAGAYEQYF. The CDR3 DNA reads TGTGCCAGCTCAGCGGGACTAGCGGGTGCTTACGAGCAGTACTTC. The full variable domain, its missing parts supplied by reference TRBV18 and TRBJ2-7, is NAGVMQNPRHLVRRRGQEARLRCSPMKGHSHVYWYRQLPEEGLKFMVYLQKENIIDESGMPKERFSAEFPKEGPSILRIQQVVRGDSAAYFCASSAGLAGAYEQYFGPGTRLTVT.

This clone was seen only once. The chain joins TRBV11-2 to TRBJ2-3, with D tentatively TRBD2 (6 bases). V lost 4 bases and J lost 0, with 11 bases in between. The length of the CDR3 is 15 residues. Germline V gene sequence: CDR1 SGHAT, CDR2 FQNNGV. CDR3 nucleotides: TGTGCCAGCAGCTCTCGACTAGGGAGCACAGATACGCAGTATTTT. Translating gives CASSSRLGSTDTQYF.

This clone is a singleton in its sample. V gene TRBV15 combines with J gene TRBJ2-5; 9 bases are shared with TRBD2. This CDR3 has 15 residues. After removal of 1 base from V and 3 bases from J, the junction contained 3 bases not matched to a gene. Germline V gene data show CDR1 as LNHNV and CDR2 as YYDKDF (reference sequence). The DNA of the CDR3 is TGTGCCACCAGCAGAGGCCCTAGCGGGGAAGAGACCCAGTACTTC. Translating gives CATSRGPSGEETQYF.

This sequence joins TRBV27 and TRBJ2-3; no clear D. Trimming pared 6 bases from V and 0 bases from J, leaving 13 bases between. The length of the CDR3 is 15 residues. CDR1 and CDR2 (germline): MNHEY, SMNVEV (reference sequence). Here the CDR3 DNA reads TGTGCCAGCAGCGAAGTAGGGTACAGCACAGATACGCAGTATTTT. Its translation: CASSEVGYSTDTQYF.